This passage covers 3 T cell receptor beta chains from one sample sequenced in a study of cytomegalovirus exposure and HLA in healthy donors. The PCR was carried out with 60 Vbeta primers and 13 Jbeta primers. Assay used: immunoSEQ multiplex PCR; TCRdb lists only in-frame clones, some missing. The table includes 150,000 to 200,000 clones, more than 65% detected once. Source material: PBMCs. These receptors all come from a woman aged 50 to 60 in good health and CMV-seronegative.

The V call is TRBV10-1, the J call TRBJ2-3, with 7 bases identical to TRBD2. The CDR3 sequence is 16 residues long. J gave up 0 bases and V 5 bases, and 8 bases lay outside the gene matches. Germline-derived CDR1 and CDR2 are WNHNN and SYGVQD (reference sequence). CDR3 sequence: CASSLRASGSTDTQYF. CDR3 nucleotide sequence: TGCGCCAGCAGTCTAAGGGCTAGCGGTAGCACAGATACGCAGTATTTT.

This rearrangement joins TRBV18 to TRBJ2-5; D ambiguous. V was clipped by 3 bases and J by 5 bases, with 16 bases between them. CDR1 is KGHSH, CDR2 LQKENI, per germline. The CDR3 has 15 residues. CDR3 sequence: CASSPPSGRSETQYF. CDR3 nucleotides: TGTGCCAGCTCACCGCCATCGGGTCGCTCGGAGACCCAGTACTTC. Filled out from reference TRBV18 and TRBJ2-5, the complete variable domain reads NAGVMQNPRHLVRRRGQEARLRCSPMKGHSHVYWYRQLPEEGLKFMVYLQKENIIDESGMPKERFSAEFPKEGPSILRIQQVVRGDSAAYFCASSPPSGRSETQYFGPGTRLLVL.

The chain uses TRBV6-5 and TRBJ1-4; a weak D match, TRBD1 (6 bases). CDR3 length: 14 amino acids. V was trimmed by 6 bases and J by 8 bases, leaving 16 bases between them. Germline lookup yields CDR1 MNHEY and CDR2 SVGAGI. The CDR3 loop is CASRSGDWAEKLFF. The DNA of the CDR3 is TGTGCCAGCAGGTCAGGGGATTGGGCCGAAAAACTGTTTTTT.